Listed here is a single T cell receptor beta chain. Seattle's enrolled individuals joined amid active infection and were then monitored longitudinally. These data come from a study of blood T cell repertoires in COVID-19. At the level of the study: The analysed material was cDNA or gDNA that came from T cells, B-cell-depleted T cells, or PBMCs.

Trimming removed 7 bases at V and 3 bases at J, with 12 bases between. The germline gives CDR1 SNHLY, CDR2 FYNNEI. The CDR3 has 13 amino acids. Produced via immunoSEQ multiplex PCR; TCRdb's table is partial and in-frame only. The table shows about 24,000 clones, with about four fifths occurring only once. The J gene is TRBJ1-1, the V gene TRBV2, with unresolved D. This TCR came from a middle-aged man with COVID-19, enrolled during active disease. The sample comprised peripheral blood. CDR3 sequence reads: CASTRVTDTEAFF. The CDR3 region has the DNA TGTGCCAGCACGAGGGTCACCGACACTGAAGCTTTCTTT.